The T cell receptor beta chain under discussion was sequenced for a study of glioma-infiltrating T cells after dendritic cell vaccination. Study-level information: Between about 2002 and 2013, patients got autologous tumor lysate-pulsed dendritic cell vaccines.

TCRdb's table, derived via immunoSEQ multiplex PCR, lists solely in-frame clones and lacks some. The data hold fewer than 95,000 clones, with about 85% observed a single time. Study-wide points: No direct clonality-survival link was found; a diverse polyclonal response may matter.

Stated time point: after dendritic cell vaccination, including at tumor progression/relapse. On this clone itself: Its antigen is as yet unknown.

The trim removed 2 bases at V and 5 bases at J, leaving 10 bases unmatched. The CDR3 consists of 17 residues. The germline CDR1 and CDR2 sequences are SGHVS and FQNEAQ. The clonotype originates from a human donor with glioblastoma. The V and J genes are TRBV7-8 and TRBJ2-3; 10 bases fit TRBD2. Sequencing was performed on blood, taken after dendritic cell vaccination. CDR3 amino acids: CASSLSVNPSGRDTQYF. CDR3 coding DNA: TGTGCCAGCAGCTTAAGTGTCAATCCTAGCGGGAGAGATACGCAGTATTTT.